This TCR beta chain is drawn from a study of early T cells in non-severe SARS-CoV-2 infection. Study-wide points: Private and CD4 specificities were missed by VDJdb matching, which favored anti-spike CD8 responses.

Individual cDNA molecules were tagged with unique molecular identifiers, the study reported. TCRdb re-called the 5' RACE reads through MiXCR, storing one row per CDR3 protein. The repertoire has about 49,000 distinct CDR3 sequences, about 6.3% of them found once; the top ten carry roughly 2.8%. The V end lost 4 bases, the J end lost 2 bases, and 9 bases lay between the germline ends. In germline, CDR1 is SGHDT, CDR2 YYEEEE. The CDR3 runs 13 residues. This clonotype was counted at least ten times. As yet, its antigen is unknown. The sample here was whole blood, taken at baseline. The TCR was taken from an adult who was a healthcare worker with PCR-confirmed SARS-CoV-2 infection or an uninfected control (not recorded which). The chain links TRBV5-6 to TRBJ1-2; the D is unclear. CDR3 bases: TGTGCCAGCAGCCGATTCGACAACTATGGCTACACCTTC. Residues: CASSRFDNYGYTF.